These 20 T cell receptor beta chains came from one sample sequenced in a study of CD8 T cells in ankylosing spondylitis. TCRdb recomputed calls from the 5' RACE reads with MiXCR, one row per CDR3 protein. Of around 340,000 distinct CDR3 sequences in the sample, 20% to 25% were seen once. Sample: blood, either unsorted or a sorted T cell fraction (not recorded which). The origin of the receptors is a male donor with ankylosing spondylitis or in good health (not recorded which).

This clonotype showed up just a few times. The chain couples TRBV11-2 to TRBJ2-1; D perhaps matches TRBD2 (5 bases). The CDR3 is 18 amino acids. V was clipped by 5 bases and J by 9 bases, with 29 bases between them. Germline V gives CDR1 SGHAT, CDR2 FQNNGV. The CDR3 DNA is TGTGCCAGCAGCACATTAACGGGGAAGACCCTAGGCCGCGGTGAGCAGTTCTTC. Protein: CASSTLTGKTLGRGEQFF.

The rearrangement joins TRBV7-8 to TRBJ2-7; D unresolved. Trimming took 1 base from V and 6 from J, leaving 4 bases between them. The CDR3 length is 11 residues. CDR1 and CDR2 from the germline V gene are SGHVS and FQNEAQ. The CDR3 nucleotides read TGTGCCAGCAGCTTAGATACCGAGCAGTACTTC. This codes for CASSLDTEQYF.

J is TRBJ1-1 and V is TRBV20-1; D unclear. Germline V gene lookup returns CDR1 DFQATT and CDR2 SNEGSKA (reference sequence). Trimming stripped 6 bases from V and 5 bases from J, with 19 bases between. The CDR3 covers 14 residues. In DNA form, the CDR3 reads TGCAGTGCCCCCGAGGCATACACCAGGACTGAAGCTTTCTTT. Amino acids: CSAPEAYTRTEAFF.

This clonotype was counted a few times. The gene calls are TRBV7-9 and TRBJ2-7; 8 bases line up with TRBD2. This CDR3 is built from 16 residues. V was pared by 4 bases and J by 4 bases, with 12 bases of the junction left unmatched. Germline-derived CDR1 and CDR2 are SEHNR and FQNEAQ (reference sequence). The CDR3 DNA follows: TGTGCCAGCAGCTCTACCCTCACTAGCGGAATTTACGAGCAGTACTTC. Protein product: CASSSTLTSGIYEQYF.

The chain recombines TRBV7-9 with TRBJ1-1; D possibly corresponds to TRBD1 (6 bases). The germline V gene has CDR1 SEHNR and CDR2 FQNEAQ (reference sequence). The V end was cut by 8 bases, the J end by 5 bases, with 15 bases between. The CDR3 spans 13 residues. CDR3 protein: CASLQGSETEAFF. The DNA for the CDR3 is TGTGCCAGCCTACAGGGTAGTGAGACTGAAGCTTTCTTT.

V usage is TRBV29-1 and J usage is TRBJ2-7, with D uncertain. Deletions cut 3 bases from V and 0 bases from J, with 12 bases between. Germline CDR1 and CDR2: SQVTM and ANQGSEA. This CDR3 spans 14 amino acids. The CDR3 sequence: CSVEWPSSSYEQYF. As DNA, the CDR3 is TGCAGCGTTGAGTGGCCTTCGAGCTCCTACGAGCAGTACTTC.

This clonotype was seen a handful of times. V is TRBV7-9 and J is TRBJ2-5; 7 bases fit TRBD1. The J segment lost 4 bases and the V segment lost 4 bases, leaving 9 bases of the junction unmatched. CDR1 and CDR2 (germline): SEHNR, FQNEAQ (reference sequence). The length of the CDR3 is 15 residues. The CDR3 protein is CASSSGTDQRETQYF. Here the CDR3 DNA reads TGTGCCAGCAGCTCTGGGACAGACCAGAGAGAGACCCAGTACTTC.

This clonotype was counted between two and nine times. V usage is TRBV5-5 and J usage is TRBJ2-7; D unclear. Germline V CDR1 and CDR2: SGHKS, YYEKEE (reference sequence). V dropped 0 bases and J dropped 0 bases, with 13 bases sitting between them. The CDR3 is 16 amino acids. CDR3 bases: TGTGCCAGCAGCTTGGCCAGTCAGGACCACTCCTACGAGCAGTACTTC. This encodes CASSLASQDHSYEQYF.

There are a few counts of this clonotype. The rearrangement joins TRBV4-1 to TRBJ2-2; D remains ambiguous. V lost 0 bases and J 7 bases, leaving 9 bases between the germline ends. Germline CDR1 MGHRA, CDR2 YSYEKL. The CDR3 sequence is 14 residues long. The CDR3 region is CASSQDGTGGELFF. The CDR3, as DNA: TGCGCCAGCAGCCAAGATGGAACGGGCGGGGAGCTGTTTTTT.

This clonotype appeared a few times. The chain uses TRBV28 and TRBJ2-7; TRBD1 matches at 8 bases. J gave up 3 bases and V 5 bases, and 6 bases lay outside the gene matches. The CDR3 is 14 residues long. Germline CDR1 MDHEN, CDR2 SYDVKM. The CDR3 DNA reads TGTGCCAGCAGTCCTCGGACAGGGCTCTACGAGCAGTACTTC. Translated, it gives CASSPRTGLYEQYF.

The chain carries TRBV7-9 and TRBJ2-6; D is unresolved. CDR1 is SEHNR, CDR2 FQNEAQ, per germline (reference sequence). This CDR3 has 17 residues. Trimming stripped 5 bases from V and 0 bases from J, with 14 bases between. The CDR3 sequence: CASSPTTDLSGANVLTF. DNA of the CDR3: TGTGCCAGCAGCCCTACCACGGACCTCTCTGGGGCCAACGTCCTGACTTTC. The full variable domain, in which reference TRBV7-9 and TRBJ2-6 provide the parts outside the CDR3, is DTGVSQNPRHKITKRGQNVTFRCDPISEHNRLYWYRQTLGQGPEFLTYFQNEAQLEKSRLLSDRFSAERPKGSFSTLEIQRTEQGDSAMYLCASSPTTDLSGANVLTFGAGSRLTVL.

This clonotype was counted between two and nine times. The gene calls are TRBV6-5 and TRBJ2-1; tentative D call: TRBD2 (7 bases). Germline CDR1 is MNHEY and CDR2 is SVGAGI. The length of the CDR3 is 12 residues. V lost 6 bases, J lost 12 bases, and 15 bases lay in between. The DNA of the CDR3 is TGTGCCAGCAGCCCGGGGGGCCCTCGGCAGTTCTTC. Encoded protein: CASSPGGPRQFF.

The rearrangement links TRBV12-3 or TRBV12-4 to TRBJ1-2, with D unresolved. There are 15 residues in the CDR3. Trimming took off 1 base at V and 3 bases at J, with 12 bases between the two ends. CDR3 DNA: TGTGCCAGCAGTTTAGTGGGTTTAGATCACTATGGCTACACCTTC. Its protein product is CASSLVGLDHYGYTF.

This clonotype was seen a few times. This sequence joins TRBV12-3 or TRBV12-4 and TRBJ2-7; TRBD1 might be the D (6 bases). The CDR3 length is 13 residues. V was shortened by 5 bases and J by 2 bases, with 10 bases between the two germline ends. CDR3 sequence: CASSQDSAYEQYF. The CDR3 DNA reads TGTGCCAGCAGTCAGGACAGCGCCTACGAGCAGTACTTC.

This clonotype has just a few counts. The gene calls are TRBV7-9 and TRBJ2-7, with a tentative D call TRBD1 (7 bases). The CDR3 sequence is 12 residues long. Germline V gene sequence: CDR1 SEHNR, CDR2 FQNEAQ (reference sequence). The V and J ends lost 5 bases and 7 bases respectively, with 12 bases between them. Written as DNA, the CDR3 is TGTGCCAGCAGCCAGGGGGGTTGGGAGCAGTACTTC. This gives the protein CASSQGGWEQYF.

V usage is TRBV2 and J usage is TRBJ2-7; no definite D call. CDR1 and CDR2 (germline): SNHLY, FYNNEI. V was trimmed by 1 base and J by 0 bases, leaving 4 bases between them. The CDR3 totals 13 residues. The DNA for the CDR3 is TGTGCCAGCAGTGAAGTGAGCTCCTACGAGCAGTACTTC. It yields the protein CASSEVSSYEQYF.

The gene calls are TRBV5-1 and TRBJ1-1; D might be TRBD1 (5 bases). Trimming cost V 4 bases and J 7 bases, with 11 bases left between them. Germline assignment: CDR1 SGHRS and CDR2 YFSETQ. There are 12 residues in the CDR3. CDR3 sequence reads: CASSPGDGEAFF. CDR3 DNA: TGCGCCAGCAGCCCGGGGGACGGTGAAGCTTTCTTT.

DNA of the CDR3: TGTGCCAGCAGTCCCCGGGACAGGGTGTTTGATACGCAGTATTTT. Translating gives CASSPRDRVFDTQYF. The J gene is TRBJ2-3, the V gene TRBV12-3 or TRBV12-4; 9 positions agree with TRBD1. The CDR3 contains 15 residues. V was pared by 5 bases and J by 6 bases, with 9 bases of the junction left unmatched.

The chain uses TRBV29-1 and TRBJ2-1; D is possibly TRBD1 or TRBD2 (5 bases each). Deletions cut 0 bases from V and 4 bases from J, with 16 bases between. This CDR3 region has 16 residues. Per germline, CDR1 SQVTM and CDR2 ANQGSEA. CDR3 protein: CSVEDLETGGYNEQFF. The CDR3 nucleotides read TGCAGCGTTGAAGATCTGGAGACTGGGGGTTACAATGAGCAGTTCTTC.

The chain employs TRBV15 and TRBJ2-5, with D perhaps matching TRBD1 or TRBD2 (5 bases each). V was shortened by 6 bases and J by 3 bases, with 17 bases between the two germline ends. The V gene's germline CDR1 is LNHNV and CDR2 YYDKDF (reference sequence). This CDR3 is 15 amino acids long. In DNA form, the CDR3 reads TGTGCCACCAGTCTCGATGAGGGGTTTGAAGAGACCCAGTACTTC. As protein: CATSLDEGFEETQYF.